These T cell receptor beta chains were read from a single sample in a study of cytomegalovirus exposure and HLA in healthy donors. The protocol was immunoSEQ multiplex PCR, while the TCRdb copy is restricted to in-frame clones and leaves out a portion. This sample has 150,000 to 200,000 clones, with approximately 77% found just once. What was sequenced was PBMCs. These TCRs come from a male donor in good health and CMV-seropositive. Each CDR3 is given with its conserved first and last residue. Fields, in order: CDR3 DNA, CDR3 protein, V gene, D gene, J gene, clone size. The D gene is left open where the match is weak. Some rows have no size entry. The others give once, few or many, or a class for an expanded clone.

cdr3_nt: TGTGCCAGCAGCCTTAGCAGTGAAGAGACCCAGTACTTC
cdr3_aa: CASSLSSEETQYF
v_call: TRBV7-9
d_call: -
j_call: TRBJ2-5
clone_size: -

cdr3_nt: TGTGCCAGCAGACGCGGGACAGGGTCTGGCTACACCTTC
cdr3_aa: CASRRGTGSGYTF
v_call: TRBV6-6
d_call: TRBD1
j_call: TRBJ1-2
clone_size: -

cdr3_nt: TGTGCCAGCAGCTCCCCGGGACAGGGGGCGAGTGGCTACACCTTC
cdr3_aa: CASSSPGQGASGYTF
v_call: TRBV7-9
d_call: TRBD1
j_call: TRBJ1-2
clone_size: -

cdr3_nt: TGTGCCAGCAGAACCGGGCGGGGGGCGAGCACAGATACGCAGTATTTT
cdr3_aa: CASRTGRGASTDTQYF
v_call: TRBV6-6
d_call: TRBD2
j_call: TRBJ2-3
clone_size: -

cdr3_nt: TGTGCCTGGAGTGTACAAGGGGGCGCGGATGGCTACACCTTC
cdr3_aa: CAWSVQGGADGYTF
v_call: TRBV30
d_call: TRBD1
j_call: TRBJ1-2
clone_size: once

cdr3_nt: TGTGCCAGCAGTGTGCGGGACGGGTCATACGCCGGGGAGCTGTTTTTT
cdr3_aa: CASSVRDGSYAGELFF
v_call: TRBV25-1
d_call: -
j_call: TRBJ2-2
clone_size: -

cdr3_nt: TGTGCCAGCAGTGAAGCTACGACTGGAGCCGTTGTCTCTTTCTTT
cdr3_aa: CASSEATTGAVVSFF
v_call: TRBV6-1
d_call: -
j_call: TRBJ1-1
clone_size: -

cdr3_nt: TGTGCCAGCAGCTTAGGGCGGGACTCCCGAGAGACCCAGTACTTC
cdr3_aa: CASSLGRDSRETQYF
v_call: TRBV7-3
d_call: -
j_call: TRBJ2-5
clone_size: -

cdr3_nt: TGTGCCAGCAGCTTGAGGTCGGCGGGGGTCGCTGTATACTACGAGCAGTACTTC
cdr3_aa: CASSLRSAGVAVYYEQYF
v_call: TRBV5-4
d_call: TRBD2
j_call: TRBJ2-7
clone_size: -

cdr3_nt: TGCGCCAGCAGCTTGGACGGGGAAGATACGCAGTATTTT
cdr3_aa: CASSLDGEDTQYF
v_call: TRBV5-1
d_call: -
j_call: TRBJ2-3
clone_size: few

cdr3_nt: TGTGCCAGCAGATACGGGACAGGGGGAGGTCAGCCCCAGCATTTT
cdr3_aa: CASRYGTGGGQPQHF
v_call: TRBV6-1
d_call: TRBD1
j_call: TRBJ1-5
clone_size: few

cdr3_nt: TGCGCCAGCAGCCAAGATGTAGCTGGTGAGCAGTACTTC
cdr3_aa: CASSQDVAGEQYF
v_call: TRBV4-1
d_call: -
j_call: TRBJ2-7
clone_size: -

cdr3_nt: TGTGCCAGCAGTCAGACCCTACGGGTGAACACTGAAGCTTTCTTT
cdr3_aa: CASSQTLRVNTEAFF
v_call: TRBV6-1
d_call: -
j_call: TRBJ1-1
clone_size: -

cdr3_nt: TGTGCCACCCTTGGGCAGGGGCTCACTGAAGCTTTCTTT
cdr3_aa: CATLGQGLTEAFF
v_call: TRBV19
d_call: -
j_call: TRBJ1-1
clone_size: -

cdr3_nt: TGTGCCAGCAGCTTAGTTAGTCTAAAAGAGACCCAGTACTTC
cdr3_aa: CASSLVSLKETQYF
v_call: TRBV7-9
d_call: -
j_call: TRBJ2-5
clone_size: -

cdr3_nt: TGTGCCAGTAGTATTTATGCGGGGAACTATGGCTACACCTTC
cdr3_aa: CASSIYAGNYGYTF
v_call: TRBV19
d_call: -
j_call: TRBJ1-2
clone_size: -

cdr3_nt: TGTGCCAGCAGCTTAGCTGAGGGGACTATCGACACCTTC
cdr3_aa: CASSLAEGTIDTF
v_call: TRBV11-2
d_call: -
j_call: TRBJ1-2
clone_size: -

cdr3_nt: TGTGCCAGCTCACCTCAATCAGGGGCGCCCTCTGGAAACACCATATATTTT
cdr3_aa: CASSPQSGAPSGNTIYF
v_call: TRBV18
d_call: -
j_call: TRBJ1-3
clone_size: -

cdr3_nt: TGTGCCAGTATAGCGGGGCCGGGGGAGACCCAGTACTTC
cdr3_aa: CASIAGPGETQYF
v_call: TRBV19
d_call: TRBD2
j_call: TRBJ2-5
clone_size: -

cdr3_nt: TGTGCCAGCTCACCACGCGGGGGAAGCCGATTCATGAACACTGAAGCTTTCTTT
cdr3_aa: CASSPRGGSRFMNTEAFF
v_call: TRBV18
d_call: -
j_call: TRBJ1-1
clone_size: -

cdr3_nt: TGCGCCAGCAGCTTGGTTGGAGGTGTAGTGACCTACGAGCAGTACTTC
cdr3_aa: CASSLVGGVVTYEQYF
v_call: TRBV5-1
d_call: -
j_call: TRBJ2-7
clone_size: -

cdr3_nt: TGTGCCTGGAGTGGACAGGTGAACACTGAAGCTTTCTTT
cdr3_aa: CAWSGQVNTEAFF
v_call: TRBV30
d_call: -
j_call: TRBJ1-1
clone_size: -

cdr3_nt: TGTGCCAGCAGCTACGACTACGATGGCTACACCTTC
cdr3_aa: CASSYDYDGYTF
v_call: TRBV5-6
d_call: -
j_call: TRBJ1-2
clone_size: -

cdr3_nt: TGTGCCTGGAGTGTACTTAGCGGCAATGAGCAGTTCTTC
cdr3_aa: CAWSVLSGNEQFF
v_call: TRBV30
d_call: -
j_call: TRBJ2-1
clone_size: few

cdr3_nt: TGTGCCAGCAGCGCGGGGATCTGGGAAAAACTGTTTTTT
cdr3_aa: CASSAGIWEKLFF
v_call: TRBV7-2
d_call: -
j_call: TRBJ1-4
clone_size: -

cdr3_nt: TGTGCCAGTAGTATGGTAGCGGGGGGGAAAAACATTCAGTACTTC
cdr3_aa: CASSMVAGGKNIQYF
v_call: TRBV19
d_call: TRBD2
j_call: TRBJ2-4
clone_size: once

cdr3_nt: TGCGCCAGCAGCCAAAATCCGGGGGTCGATGAAAAACTGTTTTTT
cdr3_aa: CASSQNPGVDEKLFF
v_call: TRBV4-1
d_call: -
j_call: TRBJ1-4
clone_size: -

cdr3_nt: TGTGCCACCACGGGACAGGGGGACTACGAGCAGTACTTC
cdr3_aa: CATTGQGDYEQYF
v_call: TRBV10-3
d_call: TRBD1
j_call: TRBJ2-7
clone_size: once

cdr3_nt: TGTGCCAGTCAGACAGTTAGCAATCAGCCCCAGCATTTT
cdr3_aa: CASQTVSNQPQHF
v_call: TRBV19
d_call: -
j_call: TRBJ1-5
clone_size: -

cdr3_nt: TGCGCCAGCAGCTCCTGGACAGGGATTAATTCACCCCTCCACTTT
cdr3_aa: CASSSWTGINSPLHF
v_call: TRBV5-1
d_call: TRBD1
j_call: TRBJ1-6
clone_size: -

cdr3_nt: TGCGCCAGCAGCCCGAGCGGGGGGGGCGGGGAGCTGTTTTTT
cdr3_aa: CASSPSGGGGELFF
v_call: TRBV4-1
d_call: TRBD2
j_call: TRBJ2-2
clone_size: -

cdr3_nt: TGTGCCAGCAGCTTTCACCCCGGGACTACCCTAAGCTCCTACAATGAGCAGTTCTTC
cdr3_aa: CASSFHPGTTLSSYNEQFF
v_call: TRBV7-2
d_call: TRBD2
j_call: TRBJ2-1
clone_size: -

cdr3_nt: TGCGCCAGCAGCTTGGGGGACAGGATGAACACTGAAGCTTTCTTT
cdr3_aa: CASSLGDRMNTEAFF
v_call: TRBV5-1
d_call: TRBD1
j_call: TRBJ1-1
clone_size: few

cdr3_nt: TGCGCCAGCAGCCGCGGGGGGCGTGAAGCTTTCTTT
cdr3_aa: CASSRGGREAFF
v_call: TRBV4-3
d_call: -
j_call: TRBJ1-1
clone_size: -

cdr3_nt: TGTGCCACCAGCAGGGACAAGTCCTCTACGTATGGCTACACCTTC
cdr3_aa: CATSRDKSSTYGYTF
v_call: TRBV15
d_call: -
j_call: TRBJ1-2
clone_size: -

cdr3_nt: TGTGCCAGCAGCCCACATTGGGGCAGGGGGAGCGAGCAGTACTTC
cdr3_aa: CASSPHWGRGSEQYF
v_call: TRBV9
d_call: TRBD1
j_call: TRBJ2-7
clone_size: -

cdr3_nt: TGTGCCAGCAGCCGGGGACTGGCGAGAAACACCATATATTTT
cdr3_aa: CASSRGLARNTIYF
v_call: TRBV13
d_call: -
j_call: TRBJ1-3
clone_size: -

cdr3_nt: TGTGCCATCAGTGTCCCAGGGGGGAATTCACCCCTCCACTTT
cdr3_aa: CAISVPGGNSPLHF
v_call: TRBV10-3
d_call: TRBD1
j_call: TRBJ1-6
clone_size: few

cdr3_nt: TGTGCCAGCAGCTCATCCCGGTACGCCGGGGAGCTGTTTTTT
cdr3_aa: CASSSSRYAGELFF
v_call: TRBV9
d_call: -
j_call: TRBJ2-2
clone_size: -

cdr3_nt: TGTGCCAGCAGCGTAGCCGCCCACCCACAGGGATCCTATAATTCACCCCTCCACTTT
cdr3_aa: CASSVAAHPQGSYNSPLHF
v_call: TRBV9
d_call: -
j_call: TRBJ1-6
clone_size: -

cdr3_nt: TGTGCCAGCAGCTTAACGAGCGGCCGGCTGTTTTTT
cdr3_aa: CASSLTSGRLFF
v_call: TRBV7-3
d_call: -
j_call: TRBJ2-2
clone_size: -

cdr3_nt: TGTGCCAGCAGCGTCACAGGCATCTCCTACGAGCAGTACTTC
cdr3_aa: CASSVTGISYEQYF
v_call: TRBV9
d_call: -
j_call: TRBJ2-7
clone_size: once

cdr3_nt: TGTGCCACCAGCAGAGATGAAGGGGGACAGGGGTGGGCTGAGCAGTTCTTC
cdr3_aa: CATSRDEGGQGWAEQFF
v_call: TRBV15
d_call: TRBD1
j_call: TRBJ2-1
clone_size: -

cdr3_nt: TGTGCCAGCAGCTTAGCGCGGCCTTCGGGAGCTTTCTTT
cdr3_aa: CASSLARPSGAFF
v_call: TRBV7-9
d_call: -
j_call: TRBJ1-1
clone_size: -

cdr3_nt: TGTGCCAACGCGGGACGGGTGAACACTGAAGCTTTCTTT
cdr3_aa: CANAGRVNTEAFF
v_call: TRBV2
d_call: -
j_call: TRBJ1-1
clone_size: -